This T cell receptor beta chain was found in a study of blood T cell repertoires in COVID-19. Authors' analysis steps: The authors estimated nucleated cell counts from reference gene primer amplification. Sequencing used immunoSEQ multiplex PCR; TCRdb keeps in-frame clones, though not all of them. D and trimming were read from the DNA, whereas the V and J calls and clone size are those reported in that table. Of tens of thousands of clones in the sample, around nine tenths were seen once. CDR1 is SGHTA and CDR2 is FQGNSA in the germline V gene. Trimming removed 4 bases at V and 0 bases at J, with 13 bases between. This CDR3 has 16 residues.

This receptor was identified in a human donor in a cohort sampled during active COVID-19. The chain is built from TRBV7-2 and TRBJ2-4; tentative D call: TRBD1 (6 bases). The sample was peripheral blood. For the CDR3, the DNA is TGTGCCAGCAGCTCAGGACAGCTTCTAGCCAAAAACATTCAGTACTTC. Amino acid sequence: CASSSGQLLAKNIQYF.